This TCR beta chain was identified in a study of blood T cell repertoires in COVID-19. Study-level information: From the United States, Italy and Spain came samples of acute and convalescent COVID-19. PBMCs, B-cell-depleted T cells, or T cells were the source of the cDNA or gDNA that made up the material.

Per the authors' pipeline: Amplification of reference gene primers provided the estimated nucleated cell counts. This table comes from immunoSEQ multiplex PCR, and its TCRdb copy is limited to in-frame clones, with some not included. V, J and clone size are taken as reported in that table, and D and trimming were inferred from the DNA itself. This table has approximately 200,000 clones, 75% to 90% appearing once. Seattle cases were enrolled at active infection and followed longitudinally. V dropped 3 bases and J dropped 4; count of bases not matched to a gene: 13. This CDR3 contains 18 residues. Germline-derived CDR1 and CDR2 are SGHDT and YYEEEE.

Sequencing was performed on peripheral blood. The receptor was isolated from a man younger than 45 with COVID-19, enrolled during active disease. V is TRBV5-6 and J is TRBJ1-2; 12 bases fit TRBD1. CDR3 sequence (DNA): TGTGCCAGCAGCTGGGGTTACGGGACAGGGGGCTCCAGCTATGGCTACACCTTC. Translating gives CASSWGYGTGGSSYGYTF.